This TCR beta chain was identified during a study of cytomegalovirus exposure and HLA in healthy donors. Vbeta (60) and Jbeta (13) primers were used in the PCR. Original processing methods: In a later analysis, of approximately 81 million unique beta chains, roughly 10 million appeared in at least two donors. Clones were sequenced by immunoSEQ multiplex PCR, and TCRdb holds only the in-frame ones, with some missing. D and trimming come from the DNA, and the V and J calls and clone size come from that table. The sample has over 250,000 clones, just over 85% seen once. The CDR3 runs to 17 residues. The trim removed 3 bases at V and 5 bases at J, leaving 8 bases unmatched. Germline lookup yields CDR1 LNHDA and CDR2 SQIVND (reference sequence). Study-wide points: Common viral pathogens (according to a later analysis) appeared linked to several of the most significant clusters. In vitro checks showed that a few CMV-associated chains really do target CMV antigens. Presence/absence comparisons presumed near-even sequencing depth among donors.

This clone has just one count. As yet, its antigen is unknown. The material sequenced was PBMCs. The chain links TRBV19 to TRBJ2-7, with 15 bases lining up with TRBD2. The sequence came from a man aged 40-49 years in good health and CMV-seropositive. The CDR3 DNA sequence: TGTGCCAGTAGTATCGCCGCGGGACTAGCGGGAGGACACGAGCAGTACTTC. It specifies CASSIAAGLAGGHEQYF.